This T cell receptor (beta chain) was identified during a study of cytomegalovirus exposure and HLA in healthy donors. Deletions cut 5 bases from V and 5 bases from J, with 10 bases between. The CDR3 spans 13 residues. The germline CDR1 and CDR2 sequences are SGHNT and YENEEA. Notes on the study in general: The authors listed approximately 150 TCR beta chains as cytomegalovirus-associated. In a later analysis, TCR beta V- and J-gene trimming showed a link to a missense DCLRE1C variant. Likely technical artifact: a cluster of highly shared sequence variants. In an earlier analysis, most TCR beta V segments were productive about 90% or about 30% of the time.

Comment on this clone: What it binds is not known.

It was with 60 Vbeta and 13 Jbeta primers that the PCR ran. This table comes from immunoSEQ multiplex PCR, and its TCRdb copy is limited to in-frame clones, with some not included. The sample table includes 20,000 or so clones. The chain couples TRBV11-3 to TRBJ2-1, with D maybe TRBD2 (6 bases). The source material was PBMCs. This clonotype was sampled from a man aged 55 to 69 in good health and CMV-seropositive. This CDR3 is CASSPGGNNEQFF. Here the CDR3 DNA reads TGTGCCAGCAGCCCTGGGGGGAACAATGAGCAGTTCTTC. The whole variable domain, filled in from reference TRBV11-3 and TRBJ2-1, reads EAGVVQSPRYKIIEKKQPVAFWCNPISGHNTLYWYLQNLGQGPELLIRYENEEAVDDSQLPKDRFSAERLKGVDSTLKIQPAELGDSAVYLCASSPGGNNEQFFGPGTRLTVL.